A selection of T cell receptor beta chains follows, all from one sample in a study of regulatory T cells in long-lasting Graves disease. A single record per CDR3 protein comes from TCRdb applying MiXCR to the multiplex PCR reads. The sample yields about 290,000 distinct CDR3 sequences, 22% seen once. Specimen: peripheral blood mononuclear cells (PBMCs), collected when the disease was refractory, from a patient treated with antithyroid drugs. These receptors came from a female donor with Graves disease. The CDR3 runs from the conserved cysteine through the conserved F or W. The D gene is left open where the match is weak. Clone sizes are given selectively: once, few, many, or a class where the clone is expanded.

TRBJ2-2 15 TRBV6-5 NA few CASSWVAPNTGELFF TGTGCCAGCAGTTGGGTTGCCCCCAACACCGGGGAGCTGTTTTTT
TRBJ1-6 14 TRBV4-2 NA NA CASSQDREGSPLHF TGTGCCAGCAGCCAAGATCGTGAGGGTTCACCCCTCCACTTT
TRBJ2-7 12 TRBV6-2/TRBV6-3 NA NA CASGQPLGEQYF TGTGCCAGCGGACAGCCCCTTGGGGAGCAGTACTTC
TRBJ2-5 14 TRBV7-2 NA many CASSFRIGQETQYF TGTGCCAGCAGCTTCCGTATCGGTCAAGAGACCCAGTACTTC
TRBJ1-1 13 TRBV2 NA few CASRAGMGTEAFF TGTGCCAGCAGGGCAGGGATGGGGACTGAAGCTTTCTTT
TRBJ1-5 12 TRBV29-1 NA many CSVGGVGQPQHF TGCAGCGTTGGAGGGGTCGGTCAGCCCCAGCATTTT
TRBJ1-1 14 TRBV25-1 TRBD1 many CASAGTGRDTEAFF TGTGCCAGCGCCGGGACAGGGAGGGACACTGAAGCTTTCTTT
TRBJ2-5 13 TRBV12-3/TRBV12-4 TRBD1 NA CASRHGTEETQYF TGTGCCAGCAGACACGGGACAGAAGAGACCCAGTACTTC
TRBJ2-1 16 TRBV30 NA NA CAWISGYGGSYNEQFF TGTGCCTGGATTAGCGGTTACGGAGGTTCCTACAATGAGCAGTTCTTC
TRBJ1-4 15 TRBV13 NA NA CASSLEPAANEKLFF TGTGCCAGCAGCTTAGAACCGGCGGCTAATGAAAAACTGTTTTTT
TRBJ2-7 16 TRBV7-8 NA NA CASSPWDFPPTYEQYF TGTGCCAGCAGCCCTTGGGACTTCCCTCCCACCTACGAGCAGTACTTC
TRBJ2-5 12 TRBV29-1 NA NA CSVWAGGETQYF TGCAGCGTTTGGGCGGGTGGGGAGACCCAGTACTTC
TRBJ2-7 11 TRBV7-9 NA few CASQGDYEQYF TGTGCCAGCCAAGGGGACTACGAGCAGTACTTC
TRBJ2-7 11 TRBV7-9 NA many CASSLIDEQYF TGTGCCAGCAGCCTAATTGACGAGCAGTACTTC
TRBJ1-1 16 TRBV2 TRBD1 many CASSLGQGWMDTEAFF TGTGCCAGCAGCCTTGGACAGGGTTGGATGGACACTGAAGCTTTCTTT
TRBJ2-7 15 TRBV25-1 TRBD1 few CASSDPGQLIGEQYF TGTGCCAGCAGTGATCCGGGACAGCTGATCGGCGAGCAGTACTTC
TRBJ1-6 14 TRBV28 NA many CASTPSAVNSPLHF TGTGCCAGCACCCCTAGCGCTGTTAACTCACCCCTCCACTTT
TRBJ1-6 15 TRBV4-2 NA NA CASSQAEQAETPLHF TGTGCCAGCAGCCAAGCGGAACAGGCTGAGACACCCCTCCACTTT
TRBJ1-5 14 TRBV12-3/TRBV12-4 TRBD1 many CASSLGQGNRPQHF TGTGCCAGCAGCCTCGGACAGGGGAATCGGCCCCAGCATTTT
TRBJ1-5 17 TRBV15 NA many CATSREQQTEADQPQHF TGTGCCACCAGCAGGGAGCAACAGACGGAGGCAGATCAGCCCCAGCATTTT
TRBJ2-7 12 TRBV7-3 TRBD1 few CASSASGGEQYF TGTGCCAGCAGCGCTTCAGGGGGCGAGCAGTACTTC
TRBJ1-1 15 TRBV6-1 NA many CASKDRGRTTTEAFF TGTGCCAGCAAGGACCGGGGGAGGACGACCACTGAAGCTTTCTTT
TRBJ2-2 15 TRBV7-9 NA NA CANPGSGTNTGELFF TGTGCCAACCCCGGATCCGGGACAAACACCGGGGAGCTGTTTTTT
TRBJ2-5 16 TRBV20-1 TRBD2 many CSARSPSGPVQETQYF TGCAGTGCTAGAAGCCCTAGCGGGCCGGTTCAAGAGACCCAGTACTTC
TRBJ2-6 15 TRBV6-1 NA many CASSRGISGANVLTF TGTGCCAGCAGTCGGGGGATATCAGGGGCCAACGTCCTGACTTTC
TRBJ2-5 14 TRBV20-1 NA many CSASQTAAVETQYF TGCAGTGCTAGCCAGACGGCGGCGGTGGAGACCCAGTACTTC
TRBJ1-2 11 TRBV20-1 NA many CSARGAYGYTF TGCAGTGCTAGAGGGGCCTATGGCTACACCTTC
TRBJ1-3 15 TRBV4-3 NA NA CASSQFSDSGNTIYF TGCGCCAGCAGCCAATTCTCAGACTCTGGAAACACCATATATTTT
TRBJ2-7 12 TRBV28 NA many CASSLYTGTKDF TGTGCCAGCAGTCTATACACGGGGACCAAGGACTTC
TRBJ1-1 14 TRBV4-3 NA NA CASSQDFRNTEAFF TGCGCCAGCAGCCAAGATTTCCGGAACACTGAAGCTTTCTTT
TRBJ1-5 13 TRBV19 NA NA CASSWQSNQPQHF TGTGCCAGTAGTTGGCAGAGCAATCAGCCCCAGCATTTT
TRBJ1-6 14 TRBV19 NA few CASSQTGGDSPLHF TGTGCCAGTAGCCAGACGGGAGGTGATTCACCCCTCCACTTT
TRBJ2-7 13 TRBV6-6 NA NA CASSYSSVYEQYF TGTGCCAGCAGTTACTCGTCGGTTTACGAGCAGTACTTC
TRBJ2-5 15 TRBV18 NA NA CASSPRAGVRETQYF TGTGCCAGCTCCCCCCGAGCAGGAGTAAGGGAGACCCAGTACTTC
TRBJ2-3 14 TRBV2 TRBD1 few CASKGDRVTDTQYF TGTGCCAGCAAGGGCGACAGGGTAACAGATACGCAGTATTTT
TRBJ2-5 12 TRBV6-1 NA many CASSSVWGTQYF TGTGCCAGCAGCTCCGTATGGGGGACCCAGTACTTC
TRBJ2-1 13 TRBV28 NA few CASSWGLNNEQFF TGTGCCAGCAGCTGGGGGCTGAACAATGAGCAGTTCTTC
TRBJ2-2 17 TRBV24-1 NA many CATSDFGLDENTGELFF TGTGCCACCAGTGATTTTGGGCTAGACGAGAACACCGGGGAGCTGTTTTTT
TRBJ2-5 14 TRBV28 TRBD1 NA CASNRGLSRETQYF TGTGCCAGTAATAGGGGGCTGTCACGAGAGACCCAGTACTTC
TRBJ2-2 16 TRBV12-3/TRBV12-4 TRBD1 NA CASSPRGDRGAGELFF TGTGCCAGCAGTCCCAGAGGGGACAGGGGCGCCGGGGAGCTGTTTTTT
TRBJ1-5 15 TRBV6-2/TRBV6-3 NA few CASSYFADSNQPQHF TGTGCCAGCAGTTACTTCGCCGACAGCAATCAGCCCCAGCATTTT
TRBJ1-1 13 TRBV7-6 NA many CASSQGSNTEAFF TGTGCCAGCAGTCAGGGATCCAACACTGAAGCTTTCTTT
TRBJ2-7 13 TRBV7-9 TRBD1 NA CASSPTGENEQYF TGTGCCAGCAGCCCTACAGGGGAAAACGAGCAGTACTTC
TRBJ2-7 14 TRBV20-1 TRBD2 few CSASRTSGSHEQYF TGCAGTGCAAGTAGGACTAGCGGGAGCCACGAGCAGTACTTC
TRBJ1-2 12 TRBV20-1 NA NA CSARGEHYGYTF TGCAGCGCCCGAGGGGAGCACTATGGCTACACCTTC
TRBJ1-1 19 TRBV20-1 TRBD1 few CSARELMPGQGGSSTEAFF TGCAGTGCTAGAGAGCTCATGCCGGGACAGGGAGGGTCGTCCACTGAAGCTTTCTTT
TRBJ1-1 16 TRBV10-3 TRBD1 NA CAISRQGLRGGTEAFF TGTGCCATCAGCAGACAGGGGCTAAGGGGGGGCACTGAAGCTTTCTTT
TRBJ2-7 16 TRBV4-3 NA NA CASSQDYDAVTYEQYF TGCGCCAGCAGCCAAGATTATGATGCGGTTACCTACGAGCAGTACTTC
TRBJ2-2 16 TRBV18 NA NA CASSPLFGGDSGELFF TGTGCCAGCTCACCACTTTTCGGGGGAGACTCGGGGGAGCTGTTTTTT